This T cell receptor (beta chain) was observed in a study of response to subunit inactivated influenza vaccine. The study, taken as a whole, reports: Each seasonal influenza vaccination recruits few new T cells, the authors suggested.

MiXCR, applied by TCRdb to the RT-PCR reads, yields one record per CDR3 protein. The table lists roughly 630,000 distinct CDR3 sequences, 11% to 15% of them singletons. Trimming at V came to 6 bases and at J to 1 base, leaving 10 bases not matched to a gene. This CDR3 has 16 amino acids. Germline V gene data show CDR1 as MNHNS and CDR2 as SASEGT. Concerning this clonotype: Its specificity is unknown.

The material was PBMCs from blood, obtained 14 to 15 days before vaccination. The chain links TRBV6-1 to TRBJ2-7; TRBD1 aligns across 9 bases. The receptor was isolated from a man between 45 and 60 years old who received an inactivated influenza vaccine. Here the CDR3 DNA reads TGTGCCAGCAGCCTCCGGGACAGGGAGATATCCTACGAGCAGTACTTC. The encoded protein is CASSLRDREISYEQYF.